This T cell receptor (beta chain) is drawn from a study of T cell responses to AZD1222 COVID-19 vaccine. Germline loops: CDR1 ENHRY, CDR2 SYGVKD. V was cut by 11 bases and J by 3 bases, with 10 bases left in between. The CDR3 consists of 12 residues. General study points: The study found Spike-specific TCR breadth and depth rose after two AZD1222 doses. Donors were chiefly white British, with a greater number of females, and clonal diversity was perhaps underestimated.

As to this clone: The antigen remains undetermined.

Assay used: immunoSEQ multiplex PCR; TCRdb lists only in-frame clones, some missing. The sample has under 95,000 clones; 70% to 90% are singletons. This chain links TRBV10-3 with TRBJ1-4, with D tentatively TRBD1 (5 bases). The sequences come from peripheral blood, collected 28 days after the second AZD1222 dose. The sequence was collected from an adult who received the AZD1222 COVID-19 vaccine. This CDR3 reads CAAGGSNEKLFF. In DNA form, the CDR3 reads TGTGCCGCCGGGGGGTCTAATGAAAAACTGTTTTTT.